The rows below give T cell receptor beta chains drawn from one sample of a study of cytomegalovirus exposure and HLA in healthy donors. The protocol was immunoSEQ multiplex PCR, while the TCRdb copy is restricted to in-frame clones and leaves out a portion. Counted here are 200,000 or so clones, about 89% occurring once; the ten biggest clones make up over 1%. Specimen: PBMCs. The receptors come from a young man in good health and CMV-seronegative. Each CDR3 is given with its conserved first and last residue. The D gene is left open where the match is weak. Clone size is shown for a subset of rows, as once, few, many or a class of expanded clone.

length,size,J,D,V,DNA,CDR3
14,.,TRBJ2-4,.,TRBV13,TGTGCCAGCAGCTCCGGACATACCAAAAACATTCAGTACTTC,CASSSGHTKNIQYF
16,.,TRBJ2-3,.,TRBV11-2,TGTGCCAGCAGCTTATCCGCGGGCGTTAGCACAGATACGCAGTATTTT,CASSLSAGVSTDTQYF
15,few,TRBJ2-5,TRBD2,TRBV11-1,TGTGCCAGCAGCGCTTCTAGCGGGGTCGTAGAGACCCAGTACTTC,CASSASSGVVETQYF
11,.,TRBJ1-2,.,TRBV19,TGTGCCAGTAGTGCGGGTCATGCCTACACCTTC,CASSAGHAYTF
14,.,TRBJ2-7,TRBD2,TRBV5-1,TGCGCCAGCAGCTCAGGACTAGAACCCTACGAGCAGTACTTC,CASSSGLEPYEQYF
14,.,TRBJ1-2,.,TRBV28,TGTGCCAGCAGTTTCTACAGCAGCCAAAATGGCTACACCTTC,CASSFYSSQNGYTF
17,.,TRBJ2-2,TRBD2,TRBV23-1,TGCGCCAGCAGTCAATCGGGGGGGGTTAGTAACACCGGGGAGCTGTTTTTT,CASSQSGGVSNTGELFF
13,.,TRBJ2-7,.,TRBV13,TGTGCCAGCAGCTTAGGCAGTCAATACGAGCAGTACTTC,CASSLGSQYEQYF
17,few,TRBJ1-2,TRBD1,TRBV15,TGTGCCACCAGCAGAGCCGGGACAGGGGCTGCTTACTATGGCTACACCTTC,CATSRAGTGAAYYGYTF
16,.,TRBJ1-4,.,TRBV5-5,TGTGCCAGCAGCCCAGGGGCAGGAACAACTAATGAAAAACTGTTTTTT,CASSPGAGTTNEKLFF
14,.,TRBJ1-6,TRBD1,TRBV5-5,TGTGCCAGCAGCTTTCGACAGGGACCTTCACCCCTCCACTTT,CASSFRQGPSPLHF
16,.,TRBJ2-3,TRBD2,TRBV5-4,TGTGCCAGCAGCTGGGTGGCGGGGGGAAACACAGATACGCAGTATTTT,CASSWVAGGNTDTQYF
12,.,TRBJ2-1,.,TRBV29-1,TGCAGCCCGGTAACGGCCTACAATGAGCAGTTCTTC,CSPVTAYNEQFF
18,.,TRBJ2-5,TRBD2,TRBV18,TGTGCCAGCTCACCAGGGCTAGCGGGAGGGGGACCTGGAGAGACCCAGTACTTC,CASSPGLAGGGPGETQYF
12,.,TRBJ1-2,TRBD1,TRBV7-9,TGTGCCAGCAGCCGGGACAGGGGTCGCTACACCTTC,CASSRDRGRYTF
14,.,TRBJ2-5,TRBD1,TRBV5-1,TGCGCCAGTACGACAGGGTGGGGTCAAGAGACCCAGTACTTC,CASTTGWGQETQYF
14,.,TRBJ2-5,.,TRBV28,TGTGCCAGCAGTTCTATAGGGACATTAGAGACCCAGTACTTC,CASSSIGTLETQYF
13,.,TRBJ1-6,.,TRBV7-2,TGTGCCAGCAGCTTAGCCGGGGGTTCACCCCTCCACTTT,CASSLAGGSPLHF
14,.,TRBJ1-1,.,TRBV27,TGTGCCAGCAGTTGGGGGGGGTCGAACACTGAAGCTTTCTTT,CASSWGGSNTEAFF
16,.,TRBJ1-1,TRBD1,TRBV15,TGTGCCACCAGCAAGGGTGGGACAGGGGCGAACACTGAAGCTTTCTTT,CATSKGGTGANTEAFF
13,few,TRBJ2-5,.,TRBV16,TGTGCCAGCAGCCAAACGAGGGGGGAGACCCAGTACTTC,CASSQTRGETQYF
16,.,TRBJ2-6,TRBD1,TRBV7-9,TGTGCCAGCAGCCTCCAGGGGGCTGGTGGGGCCAACGTCCTGACTTTC,CASSLQGAGGANVLTF